This TCR beta chain is drawn from a study of T cell responses to AZD1222 COVID-19 vaccine. Notes on the study in general: Donors, mostly white British, included more females; clonal diversity was possibly underestimated. CD4 TCRs linked to vaccination spanned spike, dominating at 160-218 and 743-854. None of the repertoires were sampled until the peak T cell response had passed. Of the AZD1222 recipients, only 5 or 6 were seropositive at baseline.

Germline V gives CDR1 MDHEN, CDR2 SYDVKM. The length of the CDR3 is 11 residues. The V end lost 5 bases, the J end lost 5 bases, and 4 bases lay between the germline ends. Of note for this clone: Its antigen remains unidentified.

Clones were read by immunoSEQ multiplex PCR, and TCRdb kept only the in-frame ones, dropping some. Its table lists over 130,000 clones. Sequencing used peripheral blood. The chain is built from TRBV28 and TRBJ1-5, with D unresolved. The sequence was collected from an adult in good health. CDR3 in DNA: TGTGCCAGCAGTATGTATCAGCCCCAGCATTTT. It codes for CASSMYQPQHF.